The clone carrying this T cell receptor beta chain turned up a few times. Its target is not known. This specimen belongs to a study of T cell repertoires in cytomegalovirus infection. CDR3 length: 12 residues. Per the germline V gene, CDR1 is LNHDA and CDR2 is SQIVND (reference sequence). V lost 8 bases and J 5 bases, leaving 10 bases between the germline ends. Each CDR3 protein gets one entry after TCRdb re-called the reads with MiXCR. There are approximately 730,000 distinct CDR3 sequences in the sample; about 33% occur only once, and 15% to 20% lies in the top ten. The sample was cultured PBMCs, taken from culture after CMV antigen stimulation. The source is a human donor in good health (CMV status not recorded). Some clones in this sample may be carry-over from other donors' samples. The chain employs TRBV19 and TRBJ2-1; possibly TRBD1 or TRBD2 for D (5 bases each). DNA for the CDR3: TGTGCCAGTGGAGAGGGGAACAATGAGCAGTTCTTC. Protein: CASGEGNNEQFF.